The source of this T cell receptor beta chain is a study of CD8+CD57+ T cells in acquired aplastic anemia. About the study: Sorting CD4+ and CD8+ cells gave DNA averaging approximately 2.9 ug.

For CDR3 and TCR beta VDJ profiling, genomic DNA was the template used. TCRdb passed the reads through MiXCR, listing each CDR3 protein once. Of some 170,000 distinct CDR3 sequences in the sample, more than 60% were seen once. Trimming took 0 bases from V and 1 from J, leaving 9 bases between them. CDR3 size: 15 residues. Per germline, CDR1 SEHNR and CDR2 FQNEAQ (reference sequence). In patients chosen for sequencing, flow cytometry had shown CD8+CD57+ cell expansion. This sequence was found in a human donor with aplastic anemia. The chain is built from TRBV7-9 and TRBJ2-5; D is perhaps TRBD2 (5 bases). Material for sequencing was sorted CD4+, CD8+, or CD8+CD57+ T cells (not recorded which) from PBMCs. In DNA, the CDR3 is TGTGCCAGCAGCTTAGCGTTGGAGGCCCAAGAGACCCAGTACTTC. It translates to CASSLALEAQETQYF.